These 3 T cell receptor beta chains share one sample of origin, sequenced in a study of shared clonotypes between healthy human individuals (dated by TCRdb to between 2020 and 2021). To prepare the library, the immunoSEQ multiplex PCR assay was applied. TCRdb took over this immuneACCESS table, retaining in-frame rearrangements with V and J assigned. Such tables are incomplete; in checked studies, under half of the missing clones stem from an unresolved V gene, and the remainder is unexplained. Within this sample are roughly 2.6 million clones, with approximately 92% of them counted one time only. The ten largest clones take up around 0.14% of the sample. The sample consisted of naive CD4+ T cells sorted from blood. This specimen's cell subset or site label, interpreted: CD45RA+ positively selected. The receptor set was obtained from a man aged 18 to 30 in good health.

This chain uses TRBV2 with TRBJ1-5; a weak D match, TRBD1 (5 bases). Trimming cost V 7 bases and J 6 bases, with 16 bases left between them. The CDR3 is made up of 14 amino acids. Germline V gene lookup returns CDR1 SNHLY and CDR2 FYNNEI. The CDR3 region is CASTGLMGTQPQHF. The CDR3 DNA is TGTGCCAGCACCGGGTTAATGGGGACTCAGCCCCAGCATTTT. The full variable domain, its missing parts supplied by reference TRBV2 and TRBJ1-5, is EPEVTQTPSHQVTQMGQEVILRCVPISNHLYFYWYRQILGQKVEFLVSFYNNEISEKSEIFDDQFSVERPDGSNFTLKIRSTKLEDSAMYFCASTGLMGTQPQHFGDGTRLSIL.

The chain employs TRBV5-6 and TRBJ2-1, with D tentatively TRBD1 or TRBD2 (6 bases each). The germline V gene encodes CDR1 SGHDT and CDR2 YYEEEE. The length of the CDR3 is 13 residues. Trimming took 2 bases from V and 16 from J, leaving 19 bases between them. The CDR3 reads CASSLTNREAVFF. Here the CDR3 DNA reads TGTGCCAGCAGCTTAACTAACAGGGAGGCGGTTTTCTTC.

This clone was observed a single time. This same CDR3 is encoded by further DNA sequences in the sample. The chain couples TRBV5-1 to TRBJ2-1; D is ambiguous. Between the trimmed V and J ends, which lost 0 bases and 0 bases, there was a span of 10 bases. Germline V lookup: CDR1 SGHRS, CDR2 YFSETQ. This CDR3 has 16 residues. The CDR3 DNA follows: TGCGCCAGCAGCTTGGGTGGTCAGAGCTCCTACAATGAGCAGTTCTTC. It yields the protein CASSLGGQSSYNEQFF.